These 20 T cell receptor beta chains originate from one sample sequenced in a study of long-term antiretroviral therapy in people with HIV. This was the immunoSEQ v3.0 assay at survey level. Only in-frame clones appear in the TCRdb table, and some are missing; sequencing was by immunoSEQ multiplex PCR. The table shows 30,000 to 40,000 clones, with roughly 87% occurring only once. Source: unsorted PBMCs, taken 1.1 years after starting antiretroviral therapy. The receptors derive from a man younger than 35 with HIV.

V usage is TRBV7-9 and J usage is TRBJ2-3; 8 positions match TRBD1. Unmatched junction bases numbered 12, after V lost 1 base and J lost 6 bases. From germline, CDR1 is SEHNR and CDR2 FQNEAQ (reference sequence). CDR3 size: 17 residues. CDR3 loop: CASSLGRGQAPRDTQYF. As DNA, the CDR3 is TGTGCCAGCAGCTTAGGGCGGGGACAGGCCCCGAGGGATACGCAGTATTTT.

The chain is built from TRBV7-9 and TRBJ1-1; D gene unclear. V was cut by 5 bases and J by 5 bases, with 27 bases left in between. This CDR3 is 18 amino acids long. The germline gives CDR1 SEHNR, CDR2 FQNEAQ (reference sequence). CDR3 sequence (DNA): TGTGCCAGCAGCCAACGTCGCGGAGTCCGACGAACGAGGACTGAAGCTTTCTTT. Translated: CASSQRRGVRRTRTEAFF.

This clone was recorded once. The gene calls are TRBV5-1 and TRBJ1-2; D gene unclear. The CDR3 totals 15 residues. CDR1 is SGHRS and CDR2 is YFSETQ in the germline V gene. V was pared by 1 base and J by 4 bases, with 14 bases between. CDR3 coding DNA: TGCGCCAGCAGCTTGACCCCATCGGACGGCTATGGCTACACCTTC. Its translation is CASSLTPSDGYGYTF.

The chain links TRBV5-6 to TRBJ1-4, with 9 nucleotides matching TRBD1. The CDR3 has 14 residues. The germline V gene has CDR1 SGHDT and CDR2 YYEEEE. V dropped 0 bases and J dropped 6; count of bases not matched to a gene: 0. CDR3 nucleotide sequence: TGTGCCAGCAGCTTGGGGACAGGGGATGAAAAACTGTTTTTT. This sequence encodes CASSLGTGDEKLFF.

This chain uses TRBV7-9 with TRBJ2-1; unclear D gene. V shed 6 bases and J shed 7 bases, with 19 bases lying between them. CDR1 and CDR2 from the germline V gene are SEHNR and FQNEAQ (reference sequence). The length of the CDR3 is 15 residues. CDR3 residues: CASSYFGPIGNEQFF. CDR3 bases: TGTGCCAGCAGTTATTTCGGGCCTATTGGAAATGAGCAGTTCTTC.

In its sample, this clone was seen once. The V gene is TRBV18, the J gene TRBJ2-1, with D possibly called TRBD1 or TRBD2 (5 bases each). V lost 2 bases, J lost 8 bases, and 13 bases lay in between. The CDR3 extends over 14 amino acids. The germline CDR1 and CDR2 sequences are KGHSH and LQKENI. The CDR3 here is CASSPGTGRDEQFF. CDR3 in DNA: TGTGCCAGCTCACCAGGGACCGGCAGGGATGAGCAGTTCTTC.

The V gene is TRBV18, the J gene TRBJ2-7; no clear D. This CDR3 has 14 amino acids. Trimming took 1 base from V and 5 from J, leaving 12 bases between them. Germline V CDR1 and CDR2: KGHSH, LQKENI. For the CDR3, the DNA is TGTGCCAGCTCACCACGGGCGGATCTGGACGAGCAGTACTTC. Residues: CASSPRADLDEQYF.

This chain joins TRBV10-3 and TRBJ2-7, with 9 nucleotides matching TRBD2. The V and J ends lost 2 bases and 5 bases, in that order; junction bases with no gene match: 4. The CDR3 has 14 residues. The germline V gene has CDR1 ENHRY and CDR2 SYGVKD. The CDR3 reads CAISEKSGRNEQYF. DNA of the CDR3: TGTGCCATCAGTGAGAAGAGCGGGAGGAACGAGCAGTACTTC.

This sequence joins TRBV11-2 and TRBJ2-5; 8 bases line up with TRBD1. Germline V lookup: CDR1 SGHAT, CDR2 FQNNGV. There are 14 residues in the CDR3. V lost 5 bases and J lost 5; bases outside the gene matches: 7. The CDR3 nucleotides read TGTGCCAGCAGCCTCGGGACAGGCGGGGAGACCCAGTACTTC. It yields the protein CASSLGTGGETQYF.

The V gene is TRBV11-2, the J gene TRBJ2-2; D not certain. The CDR3 totals 15 residues. V was pared by 5 bases and J by 5 bases, with 15 bases between. CDR1 is SGHAT and CDR2 is FQNNGV in the germline V gene. The CDR3 reads CASSRAERWTGELFF. CDR3 DNA: TGTGCCAGCAGCCGAGCCGAGCGTTGGACCGGGGAGCTGTTTTTT. Full variable domain (missing parts from reference TRBV11-2 and TRBJ2-2): EAGVAQSPRYKIIEKRQSVAFWCNPISGHATLYWYQQILGQGPKLLIQFQNNGVVDDSQLPKDRFSAERLKGVDSTLKIQPAKLEDSAVYLCASSRAERWTGELFFGEGSRLTVL.

V is TRBV7-3 and J is TRBJ1-6; a possible D gene is TRBD1 (5 bases). V shed 4 bases and J shed 11 bases, with 15 bases lying between them. This CDR3 contains 14 residues. Germline CDR1 and CDR2: SGHTA and FQGTGA. This CDR3 reads CASSSQVQGTPLHF. For the CDR3, the DNA is TGTGCCAGCAGCTCCCAGGTTCAGGGTACACCCCTCCACTTT.

The chain is built from TRBV27 and TRBJ2-1; D not resolved. CDR1 and CDR2 (germline): MNHEY, SMNVEV (reference sequence). V was cut by 2 bases and J by 10 bases, with 12 bases left in between. This CDR3 has 13 residues. CDR3 amino acids: CASSLGRRAEQFF. The DNA of the CDR3 is TGTGCCAGCAGTTTAGGAAGGCGAGCGGAGCAGTTCTTC.

CDR3 loop: CASSPWGQLSSYNSPLHF. The CDR3 DNA follows: TGTGCCAGCAGTCCCTGGGGGCAGCTAAGCTCCTATAATTCACCCCTCCACTTT. The rearrangement joins TRBV2 to TRBJ1-6, with D maybe TRBD1 (6 bases). The germline CDR1 and CDR2 sequences are SNHLY and FYNNEI. The CDR3 extends over 18 amino acids. Trimming removed 5 bases at V and 0 bases at J, with 17 bases between.

The chain recombines TRBV19 with TRBJ1-5; D not resolved. Germline V CDR1 and CDR2: LNHDA, SQIVND (reference sequence). The CDR3 contains 13 residues. Trimming left V 3 bases short and J 0 bases short, with 3 bases between. The CDR3 sequence: CASSISSNQPQHF. The CDR3 bases are TGTGCCAGTAGTATTAGTAGCAATCAGCCCCAGCATTTT.

The chain uses TRBV9 and TRBJ2-7, with TRBD2 as a possible D gene (5 bases). This CDR3 has 16 residues. Germline lookup yields CDR1 SGDLS and CDR2 YYNGEE. Deletions cut 0 bases from V and 3 bases from J, with 16 bases between. CDR3 in DNA: TGTGCCAGCAGCGTAGCTTCTAGCTCAAAGAACTACGAGCAGTACTTC. Translating gives CASSVASSSKNYEQYF.

The genes are TRBV4-2 and TRBJ1-3; D perhaps matches TRBD1 (6 bases). The CDR3 has 16 amino acids. Trimming took 4 bases from V and 3 from J, leaving 16 bases between them. Germline CDR1 is LGHNA and CDR2 is YNFKEQ. CDR3 in amino acids: CASSPSGGLSGNTIYF. For the CDR3, the DNA is TGTGCCAGCAGCCCTTCCGGGGGGCTAAGTGGAAACACCATATATTTT.

V is TRBV7-2 and J is TRBJ2-1, with 8 bases lining up with TRBD2. CDR1 and CDR2 (germline): SGHTA, FQGNSA. The CDR3 contains 16 residues. V dropped 4 bases and J dropped 1; count of bases not matched to a gene: 6. The CDR3 sequence: CASSSSGTRSYNEQFF. The CDR3 DNA reads TGTGCCAGCAGCTCCTCCGGGACTAGGTCCTACAATGAGCAGTTCTTC.

This clone was detected a few times. This chain connects TRBV19 to TRBJ1-2; D call uncertain. The CDR3 sequence is 13 residues long. V lost 6 bases, J lost 4 bases, and 12 bases lay in between. Germline loops: CDR1 LNHDA, CDR2 SQIVND (reference sequence). CDR3 nucleotide sequence: TGTGCCAGTAGCGCGGCGTCAGGCTATGGCTACACCTTC. It codes for CASSAASGYGYTF.

V usage is TRBV10-3 and J usage is TRBJ1-3, with 9 bases fitting TRBD1. From germline, CDR1 is ENHRY and CDR2 SYGVKD. After removal of 6 bases from V and 0 bases from J, the junction contained 6 bases not matched to a gene. The CDR3 sequence is 16 residues long. The CDR3: CAIRTGQGTSGNTIYF. As DNA, the CDR3 is TGTGCCATCAGGACGGGACAGGGAACCTCTGGAAACACCATATATTTT.

The chain combines TRBV7-8 with TRBJ2-1; 8 nucleotides align to TRBD1. Looked up from germline, CDR1 is SGHVS and CDR2 is FQNEAQ. CDR3 length: 20 amino acids. V lost 5 bases, J lost 0 bases, and 18 bases stayed unmatched. The CDR3 spells CASSKRNGQGAKSSYNEQFF. The CDR3 DNA follows: TGTGCCAGCAGCAAGAGGAACGGACAGGGTGCTAAAAGCTCCTACAATGAGCAGTTCTTC.